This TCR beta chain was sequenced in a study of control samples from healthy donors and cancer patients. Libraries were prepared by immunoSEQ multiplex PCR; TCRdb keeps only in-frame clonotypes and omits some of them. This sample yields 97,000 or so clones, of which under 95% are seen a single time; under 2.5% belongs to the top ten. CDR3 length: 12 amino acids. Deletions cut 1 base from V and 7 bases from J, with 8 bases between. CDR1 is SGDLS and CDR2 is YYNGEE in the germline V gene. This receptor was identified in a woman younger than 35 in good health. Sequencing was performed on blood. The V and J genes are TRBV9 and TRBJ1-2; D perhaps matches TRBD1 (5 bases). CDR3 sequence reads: CASSVQGGGYTF. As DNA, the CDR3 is TGTGCCAGCAGCGTACAGGGAGGTGGCTACACCTTC.